The 26 T cell receptor beta chains reported below all come from one sample, sequenced in a study of blood T cell repertoires in COVID-19. The method was immunoSEQ multiplex PCR; TCRdb's version includes in-frame clones alone and lacks a portion of them. The table has a few hundred thousand clones, around 85% seen once. The sample comprised peripheral blood. These receptors were collected from a woman aged 50 to 65 with acute or convalescent COVID-19.

Only one count was recorded for this clone. This chain joins TRBV6-5 and TRBJ2-5; perhaps TRBD1 as D (7 bases). Trimming left V 6 bases short and J 9 bases short, with 23 bases between. This CDR3 has 15 amino acids. The germline CDR1 and CDR2 sequences are MNHEY and SVGAGI. CDR3 amino acids: CASRPSPTGTGAQYF. The CDR3, as DNA: TGTGCCAGCAGACCCTCGCCGACAGGGACGGGGGCCCAGTACTTC.

CDR3 sequence: CASSPRQGAPDTQYF. CDR3 nucleotides: TGTGCCAGCAGCCCGCGCCAGGGGGCCCCAGATACGCAGTATTTT. The chain is built from TRBV9 and TRBJ2-3; TRBD1 aligns across 8 bases. V lost 4 bases and J lost 4; bases outside the gene matches: 8. Germline CDR1 is SGDLS and CDR2 is YYNGEE. The CDR3 has 15 amino acids. The full variable domain, its missing parts supplied by reference TRBV9 and TRBJ2-3, is DSGVTQTPKHLITATGQRVTLRCSPRSGDLSVYWYQQSLDQGLQFLIQYYNGEERAKGNILERFSAQQFPDLHSELNLSSLELGDSALYFCASSPRQGAPDTQYFGPGTRLTVL.

The chain joins TRBV24-1 to TRBJ1-2, with D possibly being TRBD1 (5 bases). Per the germline V gene, CDR1 is KGHDR and CDR2 is SFDVKD. This CDR3 has 13 amino acids. V was clipped by 3 bases and J by 7 bases, with 11 bases between them. CDR3: CATSDPQGRGYTF. The DNA for the CDR3 is TGTGCCACCAGTGATCCTCAGGGTCGTGGCTACACCTTC.

The chain has TRBV30 and TRBJ2-7; a possible D gene is TRBD1 (6 bases). Trimming left V 2 bases short and J 1 base short, with 12 bases between. This CDR3 has 14 amino acids. CDR1 and CDR2 (germline): GTSNPN, SVGIG (reference sequence). CDR3 sequence reads: CAWSSRTASYEQYF. CDR3 nucleotides: TGTGCCTGGAGTTCTCGGACAGCTTCCTACGAGCAGTACTTC.

The gene calls are TRBV7-9 and TRBJ1-2; 11 bases fit TRBD1. The CDR3 totals 15 residues. V lost 5 bases to trimming and J lost 2 bases; unmatched junction nucleotides: 4. CDR1 and CDR2 (germline): SEHNR, FQNEAQ (reference sequence). This chain's CDR3 is CASSPWDRGNYGYTF. The CDR3 DNA sequence: TGTGCCAGCAGCCCGTGGGACAGGGGGAACTATGGCTACACCTTC.

The chain recombines TRBV5-1 with TRBJ1-2, with D maybe TRBD1 (5 bases). V was clipped by 4 bases and J by 4 bases, with 8 bases between them. This CDR3 region has 12 residues. Germline V gives CDR1 SGHRS, CDR2 YFSETQ. As DNA, the CDR3 is TGCGCCAGCAGCGTTGACAGCTATGGCTACACCTTC. Amino acids: CASSVDSYGYTF.

The CDR3 loop is CAWKPLGLAEKLFF. In DNA form, the CDR3 reads TGTGCCTGGAAACCCTTGGGACTGGCCGAAAAACTGTTTTTT. The chain employs TRBV30 and TRBJ1-4; tentatively, D is TRBD1 (5 bases). The germline V gene encodes CDR1 GTSNPN and CDR2 SVGIG (reference sequence). The V end lost 4 bases, the J end lost 8 bases, and 17 bases lay between the germline ends. The CDR3 runs to 14 residues.

The chain links TRBV5-6 to TRBJ2-1; D possibly corresponds to TRBD1 (5 bases). The V and J ends lost 3 bases and 3 bases respectively, with 16 bases between them. Germline V lookup: CDR1 SGHDT, CDR2 YYEEEE. The CDR3 length is 16 residues. The CDR3 bases are TGTGCCAGCAGCTCTGTAAGACAGACAAACTACAATGAGCAGTTCTTC. It yields the protein CASSSVRQTNYNEQFF.

This clone was recorded once. This chain uses TRBV5-6 with TRBJ2-2; TRBD1 matches 10 bases. V gave up 0 bases and J gave up 4 bases; unmatched junction bases: 3. Germline assignment: CDR1 SGHDT and CDR2 YYEEEE. This CDR3 has 16 amino acids. The DNA for the CDR3 is TGTGCCAGCAGCTTGGAGTGGACAGGGGGCACCGGGGAGCTGTTTTTT. Its translation: CASSLEWTGGTGELFF.

V and J are TRBV5-1 and TRBJ2-5; tentatively, D is TRBD2 (6 bases). The germline V gene has CDR1 SGHRS and CDR2 YFSETQ. This CDR3 is built from 13 residues. The V end was cut by 5 bases, the J end by 3 bases, with 11 bases between. CDR3 region: CASSAGPEETQYF. CDR3 DNA sequence: TGCGCCAGCAGTGCGGGGCCGGAAGAGACCCAGTACTTC.

This clone appeared once. The chain recombines TRBV18 with TRBJ2-5; D possibly corresponds to TRBD1 (6 bases). The germline V and J ends were trimmed by 9 bases and 2 bases, with 19 bases remaining between them. Germline V lookup: CDR1 KGHSH, CDR2 LQKENI. The CDR3 consists of 15 residues. Here the CDR3 DNA reads TGTGCCAGTAGAGGGGGTGACAGGAGACAAGAGACCCAGTACTTC. Translated: CASRGGDRRQETQYF. The full variable domain, its missing parts supplied by reference TRBV18 and TRBJ2-5, is NAGVMQNPRHLVRRRGQEARLRCSPMKGHSHVYWYRQLPEEGLKFMVYLQKENIIDESGMPKERFSAEFPKEGPSILRIQQVVRGDSAAYFCASRGGDRRQETQYFGPGTRLLVL.

The chain carries TRBV5-1 and TRBJ2-7, with TRBD1 as a possible D gene (6 bases). The V and J ends lost 1 base and 3 bases respectively, with 11 bases between them. Germline V gene data show CDR1 as SGHRS and CDR2 as YFSETQ. The CDR3 is made up of 14 amino acids. CDR3 sequence (DNA): TGCGCCAGCAGCTTGTGGGGGCCCATCTACGAGCAGTACTTC. It yields the protein CASSLWGPIYEQYF.

The V call is TRBV7-8, the J call TRBJ2-1, with D unclear. In germline, CDR1 is SGHVS, CDR2 FQNEAQ. The CDR3 runs to 15 residues. The ends were cut back, 1 base at V and 2 bases at J, with 9 bases in the middle. CDR3 nucleotide sequence: TGTGCCAGCAGCTTAGGGCTAGTCCCCTACAATGAGCAGTTCTTC. Its translation: CASSLGLVPYNEQFF.

The chain recombines TRBV18 with TRBJ1-5; tentatively, D is TRBD1 (5 bases). In germline, CDR1 is KGHSH, CDR2 LQKENI. CDR3 size: 14 residues. Trimming left V 6 bases short and J 7 bases short, with 16 bases between. The CDR3 nucleotides are TGTGCCAGCTCCCCTTTAGGGGTTAGACAGCCCCAGCATTTT. It codes for CASSPLGVRQPQHF.

V is TRBV5-1 and J is TRBJ2-1; possibly TRBD2 for D (5 bases). Trimming stripped 4 bases from V and 1 base from J, with 12 bases between. The CDR3 is 15 amino acids. Germline V CDR1 and CDR2: SGHRS, YFSETQ. CDR3 amino acids: CASSPRRNSYNEQFF. The DNA of the CDR3 is TGCGCCAGCAGCCCGCGGAGGAATTCCTACAATGAGCAGTTCTTC.

This chain connects TRBV5-6 to TRBJ2-2, with a tentative D call TRBD2 (6 bases). Trimming shortened V by 2 bases and J by 4 bases, and 15 bases separated the two germline ends. Germline assignment: CDR1 SGHDT and CDR2 YYEEEE. There are 16 residues in the CDR3. CDR3: CASSFWWRRGTGELFF. Written as DNA, the CDR3 is TGTGCCAGCAGCTTCTGGTGGCGGAGGGGCACCGGGGAGCTGTTTTTT. Using reference TRBV5-6 and TRBJ2-2 for the parts outside the CDR3, the full variable domain is DAGVTQSPTHLIKTRGQQVTLRCSPKSGHDTVSWYQQALGQGPQFIFQYYEEEERQRGNFPDRFSGHQFPNYSSELNVNALLLGDSALYLCASSFWWRRGTGELFFGEGSRLTVL.

V and J are TRBV15 and TRBJ1-2; 7 bases align to TRBD1. Germline assignment: CDR1 LNHNV and CDR2 YYDKDF (reference sequence). The CDR3 is 15 amino acids. V shed 3 bases, J shed 5 bases, and the junction held 9 bases outside the gene matches. The CDR3 reads CATSRTDREFYGYTF. CDR3 nucleotides: TGTGCCACCAGCAGGACCGACAGGGAGTTTTATGGCTACACCTTC.

The chain carries TRBV5-1 and TRBJ2-3, with D possibly matching TRBD2 (5 bases). Per the germline V gene, CDR1 is SGHRS and CDR2 is YFSETQ. The V gene lost 3 bases and the J gene lost 8 bases, with 13 bases spanning the gap. This CDR3 has 13 amino acids. In DNA form, the CDR3 reads TGCGCCAGCAGCTCCGAGGGCTCGACTACGCAGTATTTT. It specifies CASSSEGSTTQYF. The whole variable domain, filled in from reference TRBV5-1 and TRBJ2-3, reads KAGVTQTPRYLIKTRGQQVTLSCSPISGHRSVSWYQQTPGQGLQFLFEYFSETQRNKGNFPGRFSGRQFSNSRSEMNVSTLELGDSALYLCASSSEGSTTQYFGPGTRLTVL.

The chain combines TRBV5-1 with TRBJ2-1, with 9 bases matching TRBD1. Per the germline V gene, CDR1 is SGHRS and CDR2 is YFSETQ. This CDR3 has 16 amino acids. Trimming at V came to 4 bases and at J to 0 bases, leaving 5 bases not matched to a gene. CDR3 region: CASSLLTGGSYNEQFF. The CDR3 DNA reads as TGCGCCAGCAGCCTCCTGACAGGGGGCTCCTACAATGAGCAGTTCTTC. Looking up the rest from reference TRBV5-1 and TRBJ2-1 gives the full variable domain: KAGVTQTPRYLIKTRGQQVTLSCSPISGHRSVSWYQQTPGQGLQFLFEYFSETQRNKGNFPGRFSGRQFSNSRSEMNVSTLELGDSALYLCASSLLTGGSYNEQFFGPGTRLTVL.

CDR3 region: CASSLEVHSYEQYF. CDR3 in DNA: TGTGCCAGCAGCTTAGAGGTACACTCCTACGAGCAGTACTTC. The V gene is TRBV5-4, the J gene TRBJ2-7, with D unclear. The CDR3 has 14 amino acids. The ends were cut back, 2 bases at V and 0 bases at J, with 9 bases in the middle. From germline, CDR1 is SGHNT and CDR2 YYREEE (reference sequence).

The V call is TRBV6-5, the J call TRBJ2-5, with a tentative D call TRBD1 (6 bases). The CDR3 extends over 15 amino acids. Germline CDR1 is MNHEY and CDR2 is SVGAGI. The ends were cut back, 6 bases at V and 2 bases at J, with 16 bases in the middle. DNA of the CDR3: TGTGCCAGCAGCCGACCGCAGGGGCAACAAGAGACCCAGTACTTC. As protein: CASSRPQGQQETQYF.

This clone was observed a single time. This rearrangement joins TRBV11-3 to TRBJ2-2; tentatively, D is TRBD1 (5 bases). The germline V gene has CDR1 SGHNT and CDR2 YENEEA. V was shortened by 1 base and J by 3 bases, with 9 bases between the two germline ends. This CDR3 has 15 residues. The CDR3: CASSLGQGHTGELFF. CDR3 nucleotide sequence: TGTGCCAGCAGCTTAGGGCAGGGTCACACCGGGGAGCTGTTTTTT.

In its sample, this clone was seen once. The chain links TRBV6-5 to TRBJ1-1, with D unresolved. Trimming cost V 8 bases and J 1 base, with 8 bases left between them. The CDR3 has 12 residues. The germline V gene has CDR1 MNHEY and CDR2 SVGAGI. The CDR3 region has the DNA TGTGCCAGCGCAGGCAGGAACACTGAAGCTTTCTTT. Translating it yields CASAGRNTEAFF.

With regard to this clone: Mismatch with germline at one junction end may stem from a read error. V gene TRBV6-1 combines with J gene TRBJ1-2; D is possibly TRBD1 (6 bases). The CDR3 is 15 residues long. Germline-derived CDR1 and CDR2 are MNHNS and SASEGT. The CDR3 DNA is TGTGCCAGCAGCGAAGGGACACAGGTGGCCTATGGCTACACCTTC. It specifies CASSEGTQVAYGYTF.

This chain uses TRBV6-6 with TRBJ2-1, with 9 bases lining up with TRBD2. Germline CDR1 and CDR2: MNHNY and SVGAGI (reference sequence). The CDR3 sequence is 16 residues long. V shed 7 bases, J shed 4 bases, and the junction held 11 bases outside the gene matches. The CDR3 loop reads CASNPSSSGTYNEQFF. CDR3 coding DNA: TGTGCCAGCAACCCCTCATCTAGCGGGACTTACAATGAGCAGTTCTTC.

Only a few counts were recorded for this clone. The chain employs TRBV25-1 and TRBJ2-5, with TRBD1 identical over 10 bases. Germline V gene sequence: CDR1 MGHDK, CDR2 SYGVNS. V lost 3 bases, J lost 6 bases, and 4 bases stayed unmatched. The CDR3 covers 14 residues. The CDR3 region is CASSDRQGAKTQYF. The DNA for the CDR3 is TGTGCCAGCAGTGATCGACAGGGGGCGAAGACCCAGTACTTC.